This T cell receptor (beta chain) was documented in a study of T cell clones after liver transplantation. This clone was detected only once. TCRdb's copy holds only in-frame clones and misses some; the assay was immunoSEQ multiplex PCR. This repertoire shows around 19,000 clones, over 75% found once; its top ten account for over 10%. Trimming removed 3 bases at V and 0 bases at J, with 12 bases between. The CDR3 is 15 residues long. The germline gives CDR1 ENHRY, CDR2 SYGVKD. This clonotype was sampled from a human donor who received a liver transplant. The chain combines TRBV10-3 with TRBJ2-7; TRBD1 might be the D (5 bases). The sample here was CD8+ T cells from blood, taken before liver transplant. The CDR3 nucleotides are TGTGCCATCAGTGATGAGCCAAGGGGCTCCTACGAGCAGTACTTC. Translating it yields CAISDEPRGSYEQYF.